The T cell receptor (beta chain) under discussion was sequenced for a study of OX40 agonist ivuxolimab in advanced cancers. Describing the broader study: Ivuxolimab was a fully human IgG2 agonistic monoclonal antibody targeting the costimulatory receptor OX40 (CD134). The point of sequencing TCRbeta in the periphery was to test whether ivuxolimab changed TCR sequence diversity and drove clonal T-cell expansion. Of the roughly 53 patients in dose escalation, 19 had hepatocellular carcinoma, around 15 had melanoma, 9 had renal cell carcinoma and 9 had head and neck cancer. Partial responses were achieved by three dose-escalation patients, of whom one had hepatocellular carcinoma and two had cutaneous melanoma. The paper reports the monotherapy dose-escalation portion (N of about 47 patients) of the phase I ivuxolimab trial. Prior anti-PD-1, anti-PD-L1 or anti-CTLA-4 therapy was permitted, and checkpoint inhibitors had been received by about 37% of dose-escalation patients. The dose-escalation cohort was over 70% male with a mean age of about 60 years, ranging from roughly 20 to 80. Intravenous ivuxolimab was administered to patients every 2 weeks at six dose levels: 0.01, 0.1, 0.3, 1.5, 3 and 10 mg/kg. Study-wide conclusions, independent of this receptor: Low levels of normalized T-cell clonal expansion were also seen in some patients who did not respond. In the 0.1-3.0 mg/kg groups, partial responders were among the patients with the lowest normalized peripheral clonal expansion, particularly in CD8+ T cells. Clonal expansion of both CD4+ and CD8+ blood T cells was observed from baseline to week 6 at doses 0.1 to 3.0 mg/kg. Antigen specificity was not determined for the clonally expanded peripheral T cells. On average, CD8+ T cells showed more expanded clones than CD4+ T cells after ivuxolimab.

As concerns this clone: What this receptor recognizes is not known. The input lacks base qualities; no much larger clone sits a single base away.

The CDR3 has 14 amino acids, counting the end cysteine and phenylalanine. The kept DNA is CDR3 alone, 42 bases in frame from the first base. The junction shows trimming of 5 bases on V and 6 bases on J, and the gene matches do not reach 9 bases of it. CDR1 SEHNR and CDR2 FQNEAQ were looked up in the germline V gene (reference sequence). Genomic DNA was isolated from the sorted cells so that the TCRbeta CDR3 region could be sequenced. TCRbeta CDR3 regions were sequenced using the immunoSEQ Assay. The immuneACCESS repertoire file appears here via TCRdb, limited to in-frame rearrangements. These files lack a portion of the clones; in checked studies, under half of the deficit traces to unresolved V genes, and the cause of the others is not known. The sample table records some 99,000 clones; around 85% of these occur just once. Approximately 0.54% of the sample comes from the top ten. Patients with autoimmune disease history or receiving systemic immunosuppression were excluded from the trial. In every dose cohort, peripheral blood was drawn for TCR sequencing at baseline, cycle 4 day 1, and cycle 7 day 1. Samples were obtained from an open-label, multicenter, first-in-human phase I dose-escalation trial of ivuxolimab. The trial enrolled adults with locally advanced or metastatic head and neck squamous cell, hepatocellular, melanoma or renal cell carcinoma. CD4+ and CD8+ T cells were sorted separately from peripheral blood before TCR sequencing.

Sequences were derived from CD4+ or CD8+ T cells sorted from blood, sampled in a trial of the OX40 agonist ivuxolimab. The rearrangement combines TRBV7-9 with TRBJ1-2; 7 central bases correspond to TRBD1. The TCR comes from an adult with an advanced solid tumor such as melanoma, head and neck, liver or kidney cancer. CDR3 region: CASSRRTGDNGYTF. The nucleotides read TGTGCCAGCAGCAGACGAACAGGGGATAATGGCTACACCTTC.